Shown below are 21 T cell receptor beta chains from a single sample sequenced in a study of T-cell memory formation after mild COVID-19. TCRdb recomputed calls from the 5' RACE reads with MiXCR, one row per CDR3 protein. The sample contains about 540,000 distinct CDR3 sequences, about a fifth of which appear only once. Sequences were obtained from PBMCs or a T cell subset sorted from them (not recorded which). The receptors here all came from an adult woman who had mild COVID-19 (a few samples of this study predate the infection). Cell type and time point are not known.

This clonotype appeared a few times. The chain recombines TRBV4-1 with TRBJ2-3; TRBD1 agrees at 9 bases. The CDR3 runs 16 residues. The V gene end was trimmed by 1 base and the J gene end by 5 bases; junction bases not matched to a gene: 7. Per the germline V gene, CDR1 is MGHRA and CDR2 is YSYEKL. CDR3 protein: CASSQVGTGTGDTQYF. CDR3 in DNA: TGCGCCAGCAGCCAAGTCGGGACAGGGACAGGAGATACGCAGTATTTT.

This clonotype was observed a few times. This chain connects TRBV25-1 to TRBJ2-3; tentatively, D is TRBD2 (7 bases). Trimming shortened V by 8 bases and J by 6 bases, and 21 bases separated the two germline ends. The CDR3 sequence is 15 residues long. Germline V gives CDR1 MGHDK, CDR2 SYGVNS. CDR3 loop: CASLTRTRGEDTQYF. For the CDR3, the DNA is TGTGCCAGCCTAACCCGGACTAGGGGGGAGGATACGCAGTATTTT.

A few counts support this clonotype. The chain has TRBV9 and TRBJ1-5, with D unclear. This CDR3 spans 14 amino acids. CDR1 and CDR2 from the germline V gene are SGDLS and YYNGEE. V gave up 3 bases and J gave up 0 bases, with 7 bases separating them. The CDR3 here is CASSEHSSNQPQHF. The CDR3 nucleotides are TGTGCCAGCAGCGAACACAGTAGCAATCAGCCCCAGCATTTT.

V gene TRBV12-3 or TRBV12-4 combines with J gene TRBJ1-1; D possibly corresponds to TRBD1 (6 bases). The V end was cut by 7 bases, the J end by 11 bases, with 23 bases between. The CDR3 loop spans 14 amino acids. The CDR3 is CASKRQGPLGEAFF. Written as DNA, the CDR3 is TGTGCCAGCAAGCGGCAGGGGCCGCTAGGTGAGGCTTTCTTT.

There are a few counts of this clonotype. V and J are TRBV30 and TRBJ1-2; no definite D call. Germline CDR1 and CDR2: GTSNPN and SVGIG (reference sequence). Trimming pared 1 base from V and 8 bases from J, leaving 17 bases between. CDR3 size: 14 residues. The CDR3 region has the DNA TGTGCCTGGAGTGCTGACTCTTTCCTCAGGGGCTACACCTTC. Translation: CAWSADSFLRGYTF.

This clonotype was detected only once. The V and J genes are TRBV2 and TRBJ2-5; 7 nucleotides align to TRBD1. The CDR3 loop spans 13 amino acids. The V gene's germline CDR1 is SNHLY and CDR2 FYNNEI. V lost 6 bases to trimming and J lost 2 bases; unmatched junction nucleotides: 3. The CDR3 nucleotides read TGTGCCAGCAGGGGACAGCTTCAAGAGACCCAGTACTTC. This gives the protein CASRGQLQETQYF.

In its sample, this clonotype was seen a few times. This chain uses TRBV7-2 with TRBJ1-2; D is ambiguous. V was shortened by 2 bases and J by 6 bases, with 7 bases between the two germline ends. The length of the CDR3 is 12 residues. The germline CDR1 and CDR2 sequences are SGHTA and FQGNSA. CDR3 loop: CASSLLRDGYTF. The CDR3 DNA reads TGTGCCAGCAGCTTATTACGGGATGGCTACACCTTC.

J is TRBJ2-2 and V is TRBV25-1; D is uncertain. In germline, CDR1 is MGHDK, CDR2 SYGVNS. This CDR3 region has 15 residues. V was shortened by 3 bases and J by 0 bases, with 8 bases between the two germline ends. The CDR3 DNA reads TGTGCCAGCAGTGACCCCCGGGCGAACACCGGGGAGCTGTTTTTT. Protein product: CASSDPRANTGELFF.

The sample holds a few counts of this clonotype. This chain uses TRBV9 with TRBJ2-3; 12 nucleotides match TRBD2. Trimming removed 5 bases from V and 2 bases from J; junction bases left unmatched: 6. The CDR3 covers 16 residues. In germline, CDR1 is SGDLS, CDR2 YYNGEE. CDR3 loop: CASSSSGGAHTDTQYF. DNA for the CDR3: TGTGCCAGCAGTTCTAGCGGGGGGGCTCACACAGATACGCAGTATTTT.

J is TRBJ1-2 and V is TRBV18; D is undetermined. The CDR3 is made up of 14 amino acids. Trimming took 0 bases from V and 8 from J, leaving 13 bases between them. Looked up from germline, CDR1 is KGHSH and CDR2 is LQKENI. The CDR3 coding sequence is TGTGCCAGCTCACCACCGTCCGATATTCCGGGCTACACCTTC. Its protein product is CASSPPSDIPGYTF.

In its sample, this clonotype was seen a few times. The chain combines TRBV25-1 with TRBJ1-1; D is undetermined. The CDR3 is 11 residues long. Trimming left V 4 bases short and J 8 bases short, with 8 bases between. Germline V lookup: CDR1 MGHDK, CDR2 SYGVNS. The CDR3 bases are TGTGCCAGCAGTGGTATAAACGAAGCTTTCTTT. Translated, it gives CASSGINEAFF.

This clonotype was counted many times. The chain employs TRBV7-3 and TRBJ2-4; TRBD2 aligns across 7 bases. From germline, CDR1 is SGHTA and CDR2 FQGTGA. V lost 3 bases and J lost 1; bases outside the gene matches: 6. The CDR3 consists of 16 residues. The CDR3 loop reads CASSLGGGGAKNIQYF. CDR3 nucleotide sequence: TGTGCCAGCAGCTTGGGCGGGGGTGGTGCCAAAAACATTCAGTACTTC.

The chain uses TRBV7-2 and TRBJ2-7, with TRBD2 matching over 9 bases. This CDR3 is built from 15 residues. Germline V lookup: CDR1 SGHTA, CDR2 FQGNSA. The V and J ends lost 6 bases and 9 bases, in that order; junction bases with no gene match: 15. The CDR3 here is CASRDTGTGTSSQYF. The CDR3 DNA is TGTGCCAGCAGAGACACGGGAACCGGGACTAGCTCGCAGTACTTC.

This clonotype appeared a few times. The rearrangement uses TRBV7-9 and TRBJ2-1, with D possibly matching TRBD1 (6 bases). The CDR3 contains 16 residues. V was shortened by 5 bases and J by 0 bases, with 14 bases between the two germline ends. Germline values: CDR1 SEHNR, CDR2 FQNEAQ (reference sequence). The CDR3 sequence: CASSLRGYSSYNEQFF. DNA of the CDR3: TGTGCCAGCAGCCTTAGGGGGTATAGCTCCTACAATGAGCAGTTCTTC.

The V gene is TRBV5-5, the J gene TRBJ1-6; D not certain. Germline V gives CDR1 SGHKS, CDR2 YYEKEE (reference sequence). Between the trimmed V and J ends, which lost 4 bases and 4 bases, there was a span of 3 bases. The CDR3 length is 12 residues. The CDR3 reads CASSPYNSPLHF. As DNA, the CDR3 is TGTGCCAGCAGCCCATATAATTCACCCCTCCACTTT.

The chain links TRBV27 to TRBJ1-3; D not resolved. Trimming left V 5 bases short and J 0 bases short, with 8 bases between. Germline assignment: CDR1 MNHEY and CDR2 SMNVEV (reference sequence). This CDR3 is 14 amino acids long. The CDR3 DNA reads as TGTGCCAGCAGTCCCATTGGCTCTGGAAACACCATATATTTT. The encoded protein is CASSPIGSGNTIYF.

V and J are TRBV12-3 or TRBV12-4 and TRBJ2-1, with 9 bases fitting TRBD2. The CDR3 extends over 16 amino acids. J lost 0 bases, V lost 3 bases, and 3 bases had no gene match. The CDR3 DNA is TGTGCCAGCAGTTTGGGCGGGGGGGTCTCCTACAATGAGCAGTTCTTC. Amino acid sequence: CASSLGGGVSYNEQFF.

This clonotype was detected once. The chain couples TRBV9 to TRBJ2-2; TRBD1 aligns across 10 bases. Losses at the gene ends were 3 bases for V and 4 bases for J; bases not matched to a gene: 6. The CDR3 spans 16 residues. Per germline, CDR1 SGDLS and CDR2 YYNGEE. The CDR3 nucleotides are TGTGCCAGCAGCGCCTCCGGGACAGGGGTCACCGGGGAGCTGTTTTTT. Amino acids: CASSASGTGVTGELFF.

The chain has TRBV10-3 and TRBJ2-7; D is unclear. Deletions cut 9 bases from V and 0 bases from J, with 9 bases between. The CDR3 consists of 12 residues. Germline V CDR1 and CDR2: ENHRY, SYGVKD. The DNA of the CDR3 is TGTGCCATACGAAAGGACTCCTACGAGCAGTACTTC. It translates to CAIRKDSYEQYF.

The chain employs TRBV11-1 and TRBJ2-1; 7 bases line up with TRBD1. The germline CDR1 and CDR2 sequences are SGHAT and FQDESV (reference sequence). Trimming at V came to 10 bases and at J to 15 bases, leaving 6 bases not matched to a gene. The CDR3 covers 9 residues. The CDR3 spells CATPQGRFF. DNA for the CDR3: TGTGCCACACCACAGGGGCGGTTCTTC.

This clonotype was observed a single time. This chain uses TRBV11-2 with TRBJ2-3; D not resolved. V was cut by 5 bases and J by 0 bases, with 12 bases left in between. CDR1 SGHAT and CDR2 FQNNGV come from the germline V gene. The CDR3 loop spans 15 amino acids. CDR3 nucleotide sequence: TGTGCCAGCAGCCCCATCCCGGGCAGCACAGATACGCAGTATTTT. Protein product: CASSPIPGSTDTQYF.